This passage covers 23 T cell receptor beta chains from one sample sequenced in a study of blood T cell repertoires in COVID-19 (dated by TCRdb to 2018 to 2021). Receptor amplification or capture employed the immunoSEQ multiplex PCR assay. TCRdb obtained this table from immuneACCESS and retained in-frame rearrangements with V and J assigned. These tables miss some clones; where compared with another copy, unresolved V genes account for less than half of the shortfall, and the remainder is unexplained. The sample records some 99,000 clones, approximately 90% of which are singletons. Around 4% of the sample is in the top ten clones. The sequenced sample consisted of peripheral blood. Receptors originate from a human donor with COVID-19, enrolled during active disease. The donor label of this sample is uncertain.

The chain joins TRBV7-3 to TRBJ2-7, with TRBD2 as a possible D gene (5 bases). Germline-derived CDR1 and CDR2 are SGHTA and FQGTGA. The V and J ends lost 2 bases and 0 bases respectively, with 11 bases between them. This CDR3 contains 15 residues. The CDR3 DNA follows: TGTGCCAGCAGCTTACACGGGGAGCGCTCCTACGAGCAGTACTTC. Translation: CASSLHGERSYEQYF.

The genes are TRBV19 and TRBJ1-1, with D tentatively TRBD1 (5 bases). Per the germline V gene, CDR1 is LNHDA and CDR2 is SQIVND (reference sequence). V lost 10 bases and J lost 0, with 12 bases in between. The CDR3 contains 13 residues. The CDR3 DNA reads TGTGCCACCAGGGAAGGGATGAACACTGAAGCTTTCTTT. Encoded protein: CATREGMNTEAFF.

This clone was observed a handful of times. This chain's CDR3 is CASRPRTGGMSVYTF. CDR3 nucleotide sequence: TGTGCCAGCAGACCCAGGACAGGGGGCATGAGCGTTTACACCTTC. This sequence joins TRBV6-6 and TRBJ1-2; TRBD1 agrees at 11 bases. Germline CDR1 reads MNHNY; CDR2 reads SVGAGI (reference sequence). Trimming at V came to 6 bases and at J to 11 bases, leaving 14 bases not matched to a gene. The CDR3 length is 15 residues.

The chain has TRBV2 and TRBJ1-5; D is possibly TRBD1 (5 bases). V was cut by 10 bases and J by 4 bases, with 14 bases left in between. The CDR3 runs to 13 residues. Germline CDR1 SNHLY, CDR2 FYNNEI. The DNA for the CDR3 is TGTGCCACCCAGGGAGGGTTGAATCAGCCCCAGCATTTT. Amino acids: CATQGGLNQPQHF.

This chain links TRBV6-1 with TRBJ1-6, with 9 bases matching TRBD1. The J segment lost 3 bases and the V segment lost 0 bases, leaving 0 bases of the junction unmatched. Per germline, CDR1 MNHNS and CDR2 SASEGT. The CDR3 extends over 16 amino acids. The CDR3 DNA reads as TGTGCCAGCAGTGAAGCGACAGGGGGCTATAATTCACCCCTCCACTTT. The encoded protein is CASSEATGGYNSPLHF.

The V call is TRBV29-1, the J call TRBJ1-4; tentative D call: TRBD1 (6 bases). V was pared by 4 bases and J by 6 bases, with 15 bases between. There are 14 residues in the CDR3. Per germline, CDR1 SQVTM and CDR2 ANQGSEA. The CDR3 DNA sequence: TGCAGCGTTGTAGAAGGGGGATCGTATGAAAAACTGTTTTTT. It specifies CSVVEGGSYEKLFF.

This rearrangement joins TRBV2 to TRBJ1-5; 8 nucleotides align to TRBD1. There are 14 residues in the CDR3. V was clipped by 8 bases and J by 6 bases; unmatched bases: 9. CDR1 is SNHLY, CDR2 FYNNEI, per germline. CDR3: CASCRDRSTQPQHF. In nucleotides, the CDR3 is TGTGCCAGCTGCCGGGACAGGAGTACTCAGCCCCAGCATTTT.

The chain has TRBV18 and TRBJ2-2, with 8 bases aligning to TRBD1. The CDR3 totals 16 residues. CDR1 KGHSH and CDR2 LQKENI come from the germline V gene. V lost 2 bases and J lost 4; bases outside the gene matches: 6. Here the CDR3 reads CASSPSSTGATGELFF. The CDR3 DNA sequence: TGTGCCAGCTCACCATCTTCGACAGGGGCCACCGGGGAGCTGTTTTTT.

This clone was seen a few times. This sequence joins TRBV5-1 and TRBJ2-1, with 7 nucleotides matching TRBD1. This CDR3 region has 14 residues. J gave up 7 bases and V 0 bases, and 4 bases lay outside the gene matches. The germline gives CDR1 SGHRS, CDR2 YFSETQ. DNA for the CDR3: TGCGCCAGCAGCTTGGAAACGACAGGGAATGAGCAGTTCTTC. Translating it yields CASSLETTGNEQFF.

The chain joins TRBV19 to TRBJ1-2, with 10 bases aligning to TRBD1. CDR1 is LNHDA and CDR2 is SQIVND in the germline V gene (reference sequence). The CDR3 is made up of 15 amino acids. V was clipped by 2 bases and J by 4 bases; unmatched bases: 4. The CDR3 bases are TGTGCCAGTAGTATATCGACAGGGGGCGTCTATGGCTACACCTTC. Translating it yields CASSISTGGVYGYTF.

This clone was observed a single time. The genes are TRBV12-5 and TRBJ1-1; the match to TRBD1 covers 7 bases. The CDR3 is made up of 15 amino acids. The V gene's germline CDR1 is LGHNT and CDR2 FRNRAP. Trimming at V came to 2 bases and at J to 4 bases, leaving 7 bases not matched to a gene. The chain's CDR3 is CASGLPQEGATEAFF. The CDR3 nucleotides read TGTGCTAGTGGTTTGCCCCAGGAGGGGGCCACTGAAGCTTTCTTT.

The V call is TRBV6-5, the J call TRBJ1-5, with D possibly matching TRBD1 (6 bases). V lost 5 bases and J 2 bases, leaving 10 bases between the germline ends. Germline V gene lookup returns CDR1 MNHEY and CDR2 SVGAGI. The CDR3 contains 14 residues. The CDR3 spells CASSRGGRNQPQHF. CDR3 coding DNA: TGTGCCAGCAGTCGGGGGGGCCGCAATCAGCCCCAGCATTTT.

This chain connects TRBV12-3 or TRBV12-4 to TRBJ1-1, with a weak D call TRBD1 (5 bases). The CDR3 runs to 12 residues. V lost 3 bases, J lost 9 bases, and 11 bases lay in between. The CDR3 protein is CASSLGPQQAFF. CDR3 DNA sequence: TGTGCCAGCAGTTTGGGGCCCCAGCAAGCTTTCTTT.

The chain has TRBV27 and TRBJ2-1; 7 nucleotides align to TRBD2. Per germline, CDR1 MNHEY and CDR2 SMNVEV (reference sequence). V shed 3 bases, J shed 7 bases, and the junction held 6 bases outside the gene matches. The CDR3 has 14 residues. CDR3 in DNA: TGTGCCAGCAGTTTCGTGGGGGGGGAGAATGAGCAGTTCTTC. As protein: CASSFVGGENEQFF.

The chain couples TRBV3-1 (or the pseudogene TRBV3-2) to TRBJ1-5; D not resolved. The germline V gene has CDR1 LGHDT and CDR2 YNNKEL (reference sequence). The CDR3 has 15 amino acids. The V end lost 1 base, the J end lost 6 bases, and 13 bases lay between the germline ends. The CDR3 spells CASSQGPGSSQPQHF. The CDR3 DNA follows: TGTGCCAGCAGCCAAGGTCCGGGTTCGAGTCAGCCCCAGCATTTT.

This clone was seen just once. V gene TRBV25-1 combines with J gene TRBJ2-7, with 9 bases identical to TRBD2. CDR1 and CDR2 (germline): MGHDK, SYGVNS. J gave up 5 bases and V 4 bases, and 6 bases lay outside the gene matches. This CDR3 region has 14 residues. The CDR3 sequence: CASSGAGGHHEQYF. The CDR3 nucleotides read TGTGCCAGCAGTGGGGCGGGGGGGCACCACGAGCAGTACTTC.

The rearrangement uses TRBV5-1 and TRBJ2-5; D might be TRBD1 (6 bases). CDR3 length equals 14 residues. The germline V and J ends were trimmed by 1 base and 4 bases, with 11 bases remaining between them. Germline V gene lookup returns CDR1 SGHRS and CDR2 YFSETQ. The CDR3 sequence is CASSLQGWRETQYF. The CDR3 region has the DNA TGCGCCAGCAGCTTGCAGGGGTGGAGAGAGACCCAGTACTTC.

In this sample, this clone turned up once. The chain carries TRBV5-1 and TRBJ1-2; D not certain. Trimming stripped 2 bases from V and 5 bases from J, with 19 bases between. The germline V gene has CDR1 SGHRS and CDR2 YFSETQ. This CDR3 region has 16 residues. The CDR3 nucleotides are TGCGCCAGCAGCTTTCGGGGAACCGAATACGAATATGGCTACACCTTC. Encoded protein: CASSFRGTEYEYGYTF.

The chain uses TRBV29-1 and TRBJ1-6; D possibly corresponds to TRBD1 (5 bases). The CDR3 has 13 residues. V was clipped by 4 bases and J by 8 bases, with 12 bases between them. CDR1 and CDR2 from the germline V gene are SQVTM and ANQGSEA. As DNA, the CDR3 is TGCAGCGTTGCCGTCACCAGGGATTCACCCCTCCACTTT. Protein product: CSVAVTRDSPLHF.

This chain links TRBV5-1 with TRBJ1-2; 7 positions agree with TRBD1. The V gene's germline CDR1 is SGHRS and CDR2 YFSETQ. This CDR3 has 16 residues. The V gene end was trimmed by 1 base and the J gene end by 5 bases; junction bases not matched to a gene: 11. In DNA form, the CDR3 reads TGCGCCAGCAGCTTGTCCACTTTACAGGGGATATATGGCTACACCTTC. It codes for CASSLSTLQGIYGYTF.

The rearrangement links TRBV18 to TRBJ1-2; D remains unclear. Per the germline V gene, CDR1 is KGHSH and CDR2 is LQKENI. V was shortened by 2 bases and J by 0 bases, with 16 bases between the two germline ends. The CDR3 covers 17 residues. The CDR3 nucleotides are TGTGCCAGCTCACCAACGGGATCCGGGTTGGCTAACTATGGCTACACCTTC. Translating it yields CASSPTGSGLANYGYTF.

The CDR3 is CSVEPLGTEDTEAFF. The DNA for the CDR3 is TGCAGCGTTGAACCCCTTGGGACAGAGGACACTGAAGCTTTCTTT. The rearrangement links TRBV29-1 to TRBJ1-1, with 7 positions matching TRBD1. The trim removed 2 bases at V and 3 bases at J, leaving 9 bases unmatched. Germline V gene sequence: CDR1 SQVTM, CDR2 ANQGSEA. The CDR3 contains 15 residues.

The chain uses TRBV7-2 and TRBJ1-1; 8 bases line up with TRBD1. Trimming removed 4 bases from V and 4 bases from J; junction bases left unmatched: 5. Germline V gene data show CDR1 as SGHTA and CDR2 as FQGNSA. The CDR3 is made up of 14 amino acids. CDR3 residues: CASSSQGASTEAFF. CDR3 DNA sequence: TGTGCCAGCAGCTCCCAGGGGGCTTCCACTGAAGCTTTCTTT.